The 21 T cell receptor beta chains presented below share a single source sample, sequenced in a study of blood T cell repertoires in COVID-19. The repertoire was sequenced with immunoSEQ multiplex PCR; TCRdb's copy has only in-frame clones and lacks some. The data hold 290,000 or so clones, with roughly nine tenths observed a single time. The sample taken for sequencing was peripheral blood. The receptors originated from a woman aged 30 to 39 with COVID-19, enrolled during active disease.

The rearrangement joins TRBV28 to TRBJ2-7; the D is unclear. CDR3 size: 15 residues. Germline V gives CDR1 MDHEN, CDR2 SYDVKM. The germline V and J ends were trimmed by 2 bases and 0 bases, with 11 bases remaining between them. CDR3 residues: CASSLEAGSSYEQYF. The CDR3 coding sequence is TGTGCCAGCAGTTTAGAAGCAGGTAGCTCCTACGAGCAGTACTTC.

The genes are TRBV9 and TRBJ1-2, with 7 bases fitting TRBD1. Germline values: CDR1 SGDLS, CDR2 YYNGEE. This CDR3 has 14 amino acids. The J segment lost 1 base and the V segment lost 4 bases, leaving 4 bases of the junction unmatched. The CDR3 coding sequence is TGTGCCAGCAGCCCGCGACAGGGTAACTATGGCTACACCTTC. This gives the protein CASSPRQGNYGYTF. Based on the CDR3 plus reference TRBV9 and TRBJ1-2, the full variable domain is DSGVTQTPKHLITATGQRVTLRCSPRSGDLSVYWYQQSLDQGLQFLIQYYNGEERAKGNILERFSAQQFPDLHSELNLSSLELGDSALYFCASSPRQGNYGYTFGSGTRLTVV.

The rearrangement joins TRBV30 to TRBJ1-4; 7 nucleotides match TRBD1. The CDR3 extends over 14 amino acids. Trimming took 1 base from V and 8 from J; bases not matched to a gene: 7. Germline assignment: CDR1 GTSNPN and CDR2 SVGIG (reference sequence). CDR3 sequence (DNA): TGTGCCTGGAGTGCCTCGACAGGGTTGGAAAAACTGTTTTTT. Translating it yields CAWSASTGLEKLFF.

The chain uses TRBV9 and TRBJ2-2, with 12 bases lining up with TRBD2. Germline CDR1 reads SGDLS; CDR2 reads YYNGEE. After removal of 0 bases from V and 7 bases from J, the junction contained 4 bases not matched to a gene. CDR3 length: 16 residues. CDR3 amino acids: CASSVATSGSGGELFF. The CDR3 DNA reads TGTGCCAGCAGCGTAGCGACTAGCGGGAGCGGCGGGGAGCTGTTTTTT.

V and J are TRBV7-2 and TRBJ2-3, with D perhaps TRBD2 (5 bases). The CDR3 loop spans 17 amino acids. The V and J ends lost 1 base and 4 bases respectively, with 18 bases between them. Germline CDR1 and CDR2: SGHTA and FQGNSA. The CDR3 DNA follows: TGTGCCAGCAGCTTAGAGGTCGGGTGGGAGTGGGCAGATACGCAGTATTTT. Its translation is CASSLEVGWEWADTQYF.

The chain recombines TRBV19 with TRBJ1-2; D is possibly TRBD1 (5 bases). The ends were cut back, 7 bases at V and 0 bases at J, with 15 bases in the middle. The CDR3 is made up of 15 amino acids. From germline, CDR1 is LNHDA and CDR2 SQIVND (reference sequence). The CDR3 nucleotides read TGTGCCAGTACATCACAGACAGAAGCTAACTATGGCTACACCTTC. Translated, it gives CASTSQTEANYGYTF.

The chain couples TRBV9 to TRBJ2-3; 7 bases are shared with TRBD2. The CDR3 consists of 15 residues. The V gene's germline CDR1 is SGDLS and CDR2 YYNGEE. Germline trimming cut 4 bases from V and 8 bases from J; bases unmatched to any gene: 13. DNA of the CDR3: TGTGCCAGCAGCCCAGGTGGGGGAGGGCCTGGTACGCAGTATTTT. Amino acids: CASSPGGGGPGTQYF.

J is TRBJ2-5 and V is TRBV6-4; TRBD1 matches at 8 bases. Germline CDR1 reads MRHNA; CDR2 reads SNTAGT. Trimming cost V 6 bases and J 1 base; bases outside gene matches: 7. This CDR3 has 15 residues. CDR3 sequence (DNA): TGTGCCAGCAGACTGACAGGGGATGTCCAAGAGACCCAGTACTTC. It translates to CASRLTGDVQETQYF.

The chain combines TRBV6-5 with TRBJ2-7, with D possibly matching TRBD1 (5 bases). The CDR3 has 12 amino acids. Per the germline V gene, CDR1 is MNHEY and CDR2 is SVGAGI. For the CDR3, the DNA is TGTACCCTCTTGACAGAAACCTACGAGCAGTACTTC. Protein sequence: CTLLTETYEQYF.

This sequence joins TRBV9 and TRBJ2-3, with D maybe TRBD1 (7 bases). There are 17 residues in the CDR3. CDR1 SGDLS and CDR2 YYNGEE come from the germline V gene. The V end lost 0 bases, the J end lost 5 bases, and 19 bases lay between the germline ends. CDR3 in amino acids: CASSVDPTGRPGDTQYF. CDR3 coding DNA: TGTGCCAGCAGCGTAGACCCGACAGGGAGGCCAGGAGATACGCAGTATTTT.

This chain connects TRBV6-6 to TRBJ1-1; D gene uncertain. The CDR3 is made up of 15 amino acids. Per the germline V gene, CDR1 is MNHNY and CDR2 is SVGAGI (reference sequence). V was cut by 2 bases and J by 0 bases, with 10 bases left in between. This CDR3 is CASSYTVGVNTEAFF. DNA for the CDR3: TGTGCCAGCAGTTACACTGTGGGAGTGAACACTGAAGCTTTCTTT.

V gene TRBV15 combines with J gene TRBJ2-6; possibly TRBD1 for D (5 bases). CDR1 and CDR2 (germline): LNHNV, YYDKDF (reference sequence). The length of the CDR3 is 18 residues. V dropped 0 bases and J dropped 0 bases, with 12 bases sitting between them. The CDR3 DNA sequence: TGTGCCACCAGCAGAGATCTGGGGCCGAGCTCTGGGGCCAACGTCCTGACTTTC. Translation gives CATSRDLGPSSGANVLTF.

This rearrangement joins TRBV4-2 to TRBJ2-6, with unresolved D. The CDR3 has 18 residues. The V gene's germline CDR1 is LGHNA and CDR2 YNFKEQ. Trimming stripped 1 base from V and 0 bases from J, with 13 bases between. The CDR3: CASSQVGIPSSGANVLTF. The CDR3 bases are TGTGCCAGCAGCCAAGTGGGCATACCTTCCTCTGGGGCCAACGTCCTGACTTTC.

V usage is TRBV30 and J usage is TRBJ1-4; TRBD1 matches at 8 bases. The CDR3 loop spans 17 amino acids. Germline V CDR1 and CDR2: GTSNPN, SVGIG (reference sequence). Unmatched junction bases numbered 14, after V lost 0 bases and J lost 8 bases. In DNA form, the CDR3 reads TGTGCCTGGAGTGTTCAGGGACAGGTCCGGGTGCTGGAAAAACTGTTTTTT. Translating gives CAWSVQGQVRVLEKLFF. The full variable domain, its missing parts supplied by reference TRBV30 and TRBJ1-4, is SQTIHQWPATLVQPVGSPLSLECTVEGTSNPNLYWYRQAAGRGLQLLFYSVGIGQISSEVPQNLSASRPQDRQFILSSKKLLLSDSGFYLCAWSVQGQVRVLEKLFFGSGTQLSVL.

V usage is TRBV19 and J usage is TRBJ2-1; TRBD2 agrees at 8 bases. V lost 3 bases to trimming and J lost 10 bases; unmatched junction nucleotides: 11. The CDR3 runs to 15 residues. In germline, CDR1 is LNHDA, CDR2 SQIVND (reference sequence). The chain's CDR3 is CASSIESGRGAEQFF. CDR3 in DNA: TGTGCCAGTAGTATCGAGTCCGGGAGGGGTGCAGAGCAGTTCTTC.

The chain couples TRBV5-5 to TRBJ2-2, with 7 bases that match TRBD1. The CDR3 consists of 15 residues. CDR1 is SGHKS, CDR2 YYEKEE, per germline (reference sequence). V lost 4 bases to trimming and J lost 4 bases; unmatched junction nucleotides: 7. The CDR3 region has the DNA TGTGCCAGCAGCCCCGGGACAGTTGGCACCGGGGAGCTGTTTTTT. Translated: CASSPGTVGTGELFF.

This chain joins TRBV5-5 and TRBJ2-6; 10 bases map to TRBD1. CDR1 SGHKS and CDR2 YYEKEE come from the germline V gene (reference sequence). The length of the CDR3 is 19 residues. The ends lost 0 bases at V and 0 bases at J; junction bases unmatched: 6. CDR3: CASSLAVGTGVSGANVLTF. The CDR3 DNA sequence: TGTGCCAGCAGCTTGGCAGTGGGGACAGGGGTCTCTGGGGCCAACGTCCTGACTTTC.

CDR3 coding DNA: TGTGCCAGCAGTTACAGGGACTGGAACACTGAAGCTTTCTTT. This encodes CASSYRDWNTEAFF. The chain combines TRBV6-2 or TRBV6-3 with TRBJ1-1; TRBD1 is a possible D gene (5 bases). Germline values: CDR1 MNHEY, CDR2 SVGEGT. V dropped 2 bases and J dropped 1 base, with 8 bases sitting between them. CDR3 length: 14 amino acids.

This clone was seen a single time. CDR3 sequence: CASSYQGAEAFF. The DNA for the CDR3 is TGTGCCAGCAGCTACCAGGGTGCTGAAGCTTTCTTT. This chain joins TRBV11-2 and TRBJ1-1, with D perhaps matching TRBD1 (5 bases). V was pared by 4 bases and J by 6 bases, with 9 bases between. Per germline, CDR1 SGHAT and CDR2 FQNNGV. This CDR3 contains 12 residues.

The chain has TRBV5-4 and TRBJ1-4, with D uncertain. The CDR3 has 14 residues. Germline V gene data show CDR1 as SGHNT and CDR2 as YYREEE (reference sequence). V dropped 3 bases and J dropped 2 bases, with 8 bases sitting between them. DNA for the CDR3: TGTGCCAGCAGCTCCTCGTTGACTAATGAAAAACTGTTTTTT. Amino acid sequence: CASSSSLTNEKLFF.

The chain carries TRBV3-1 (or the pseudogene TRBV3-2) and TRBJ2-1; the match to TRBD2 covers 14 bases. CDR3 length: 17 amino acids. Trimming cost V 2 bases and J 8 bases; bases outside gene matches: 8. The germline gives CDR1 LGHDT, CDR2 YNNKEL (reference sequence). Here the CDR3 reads CASSQPTSGRAEYEQFF. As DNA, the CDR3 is TGTGCCAGCAGCCAACCGACTAGCGGGAGGGCTGAGTATGAGCAGTTCTTC.